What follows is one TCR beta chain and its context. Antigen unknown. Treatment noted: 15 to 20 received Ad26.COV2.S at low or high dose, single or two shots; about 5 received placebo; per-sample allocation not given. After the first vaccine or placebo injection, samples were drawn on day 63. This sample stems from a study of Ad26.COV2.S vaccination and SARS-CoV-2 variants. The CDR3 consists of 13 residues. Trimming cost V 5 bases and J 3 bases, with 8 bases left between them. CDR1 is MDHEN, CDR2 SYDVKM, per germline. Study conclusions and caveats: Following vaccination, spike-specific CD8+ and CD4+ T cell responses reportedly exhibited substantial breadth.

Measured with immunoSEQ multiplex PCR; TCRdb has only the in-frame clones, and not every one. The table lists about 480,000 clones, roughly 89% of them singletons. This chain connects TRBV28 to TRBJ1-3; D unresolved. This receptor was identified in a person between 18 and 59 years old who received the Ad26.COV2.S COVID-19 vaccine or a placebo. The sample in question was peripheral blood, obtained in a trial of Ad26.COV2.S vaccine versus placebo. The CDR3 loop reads CASSPHHGNTIYF. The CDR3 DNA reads TGTGCCAGCAGTCCCCATCATGGAAACACCATATATTTT.